A single T cell receptor (beta chain) is shown here with its context. Its antigen is not identified. This record belongs to a study of Ad26.COV2.S vaccination and SARS-CoV-2 variants. Notes on the study in general: Non-spike TCR breadth showed similarity between vaccine and placebo recipients. Vaccine recipients showed a spike-specific TCR breadth that was higher than in placebo recipients. It was reported that spike-specific CD8+ and CD4+ T cell responses were substantially broad after vaccination.

The CDR3 consists of 14 residues. Germline CDR1 LNHDA, CDR2 SQIVND (reference sequence). V was shortened by 4 bases and J by 4 bases, with 11 bases between the two germline ends. The table came from immunoSEQ multiplex PCR; TCRdb's copy has only in-frame clones and leaves some out. The data contain around 370,000 clones, 90% to 95% of them singletons. The rearrangement links TRBV19 to TRBJ1-3, with D unclear. Sequenced here: peripheral blood, sampled after recovery from COVID-19. The receptor's source is a human donor who had recovered from COVID-19. CDR3 sequence reads: CASSNRRVGNTIYF. Written as DNA, the CDR3 is TGTGCCAGTAGTAACCGACGAGTGGGAAACACCATATATTTT.